A single sample gave rise to the 14 T cell receptor beta chains below, sequenced in a study of blood T cell repertoires in COVID-19. Using immunoSEQ multiplex PCR, the repertoire was profiled, and TCRdb retains in-frame clones only, with some absent. The table has roughly 76,000 clones, 87% seen once. The material sequenced was peripheral blood. These receptors came from a woman aged 80 or over with active or convalescent COVID-19.

This clone has just a few counts. This chain links TRBV10-2 with TRBJ1-6; 11 nucleotides line up with TRBD1. Germline CDR1 is WSHSY and CDR2 is SAAADI. J was trimmed by 7 bases and V by 3 bases; bases with no gene match: 11. The CDR3 extends over 18 amino acids. CDR3 residues: CASSDPGVDRGPNSPLHF. The DNA for the CDR3 is TGCGCCAGCAGTGACCCCGGGGTGGACAGGGGGCCGAATTCACCCCTCCACTTT.

This clone was counted a few times. The chain links TRBV14 to TRBJ2-2, with D perhaps TRBD2 (5 bases). This CDR3 is 16 amino acids long. CDR1 is SGHDN, CDR2 FVKESK, per germline. Deletions cut 0 bases from V and 4 bases from J, with 12 bases between. The CDR3, as DNA: TGTGCCAGCAGCCAAGATTTTGGAGGAGGCACCGGGGAGCTGTTTTTT. It is translated as CASSQDFGGGTGELFF.

This sequence joins TRBV30 and TRBJ2-1; 10 bases map to TRBD1. The junction had 10 bases not matched to a gene; V was cut back by 3 bases and J by 8 bases. Germline assignment: CDR1 GTSNPN and CDR2 SVGIG (reference sequence). This CDR3 has 15 residues. CDR3 loop: CAWSGRDRGRYEQFF. CDR3 nucleotides: TGTGCCTGGAGCGGCCGGGACAGGGGAAGGTATGAGCAGTTCTTC.

V is TRBV29-1 and J is TRBJ1-2; 8 bases match TRBD1. With 6 bases clipped from V and 7 bases from J, the junction kept 10 bases outside the gene matches. The V gene's germline CDR1 is SQVTM and CDR2 ANQGSEA. The CDR3 consists of 13 residues. CDR3 sequence: CSVITGGLSGYTF. In DNA, the CDR3 is TGCAGCGTCATCACAGGGGGTTTAAGTGGCTACACCTTC.

The chain is built from TRBV28 and TRBJ2-1, with 11 nucleotides matching TRBD1. V shed 6 bases and J 7 bases; nucleotides not matched to a gene: 8. From germline, CDR1 is MDHEN and CDR2 SYDVKM. CDR3 size: 15 residues. DNA of the CDR3: TGTGCCAGCAGCAGAGGACAGGGGGCACTAAATGAGCAGTTCTTC. It yields the protein CASSRGQGALNEQFF.

The chain combines TRBV28 with TRBJ1-2, with 9 bases fitting TRBD1. CDR3 size: 13 residues. With V trimmed by 5 bases and J by 7 bases, 5 bases remained unmatched. CDR1 MDHEN and CDR2 SYDVKM come from the germline V gene. This chain's CDR3 is CASSVGDRVGYTF. DNA of the CDR3: TGTGCCAGCAGTGTGGGGGACAGGGTTGGCTACACCTTC.

The V gene is TRBV3-1 (or the pseudogene TRBV3-2), the J gene TRBJ2-7; perhaps TRBD1 as D (6 bases). With 1 base removed from V and 3 bases from J, the gap between germline ends came to 13 bases. CDR1 is LGHDT and CDR2 is YNNKEL in the germline V gene (reference sequence). The CDR3 length is 15 residues. CDR3 sequence reads: CASSQGQVRFYEQYF. CDR3 nucleotide sequence: TGTGCCAGCAGCCAAGGACAGGTTAGGTTCTACGAGCAGTACTTC.

This clone was detected only once. This chain uses TRBV2 with TRBJ1-1; no clear D. The CDR3 spans 14 residues. Germline-derived CDR1 and CDR2 are SNHLY and FYNNEI. V was clipped by 4 bases and J by 4 bases, with 13 bases between them. The CDR3 here is CASSVGSSSTEAFF. The CDR3 bases are TGTGCCAGCAGTGTCGGGTCGTCTAGCACTGAAGCTTTCTTT. Full variable domain (outside the CDR3, taken from reference TRBV2 and TRBJ1-1): EPEVTQTPSHQVTQMGQEVILRCVPISNHLYFYWYRQILGQKVEFLVSFYNNEISEKSEIFDDQFSVERPDGSNFTLKIRSTKLEDSAMYFCASSVGSSSTEAFFGQGTRLTVV.

The CDR3 nucleotides read TGCGCCAGCTGGCGGGGGGGCCCAGGAAATGAGCAGTTCTTC. Protein: CASWRGGPGNEQFF. J is TRBJ2-1 and V is TRBV5-1, with TRBD2 matching 9 bases. The CDR3 consists of 14 residues. Trimming removed 7 bases from V and 7 bases from J; junction bases left unmatched: 9. The V gene's germline CDR1 is SGHRS and CDR2 YFSETQ.

The V and J genes are TRBV6-5 and TRBJ2-7; D is perhaps TRBD1 (5 bases). CDR3 length: 14 amino acids. Germline lookup yields CDR1 MNHEY and CDR2 SVGAGI. Trimming cost V 2 bases and J 3 bases, with 11 bases left between them. The CDR3 spells CASSYGDRDYEQYF. CDR3 nucleotides: TGTGCCAGCAGTTACGGAGACAGAGACTACGAGCAGTACTTC.

The rearrangement uses TRBV9 and TRBJ2-2, with 13 bases lining up with TRBD2. CDR1 is SGDLS and CDR2 is YYNGEE in the germline V gene. The CDR3 extends over 17 amino acids. Trimming at V came to 0 bases and at J to 6 bases, leaving 5 bases not matched to a gene. CDR3 sequence (DNA): TGTGCCAGCAGCGTAGGCCTCGGACTAGCGGGGGCCGGGGAGCTGTTTTTT. Protein: CASSVGLGLAGAGELFF.

V gene TRBV21-1 combines with J gene TRBJ1-2. TRBV21-1 is described as a pseudogene. The CDR3 has 15 residues. Here the CDR3 reads CASSTGRGLPYGYTF. The CDR3 region has the DNA TGTGCCAGCAGCACAGGAAGAGGACTCCCCTATGGCTACACCTTC.

The chain is built from TRBV30 and TRBJ1-5, with a weak D call TRBD1 (6 bases). This CDR3 spans 13 amino acids. Per the germline V gene, CDR1 is GTSNPN and CDR2 is SVGIG (reference sequence). V shed 1 base and J shed 4 bases, with 8 bases lying between them. Written as DNA, the CDR3 is TGTGCCTGGAGTGGGACAGAAAATCAGCCCCAGCATTTT. Protein: CAWSGTENQPQHF. Full variable domain (remainder filled in from reference TRBV30 and TRBJ1-5): SQTIHQWPATLVQPVGSPLSLECTVEGTSNPNLYWYRQAAGRGLQLLFYSVGIGQISSEVPQNLSASRPQDRQFILSSKKLLLSDSGFYLCAWSGTENQPQHFGDGTRLSIL.

This chain links TRBV2 with TRBJ1-4; D possibly corresponds to TRBD1 (6 bases). V lost 11 bases, J lost 8 bases, and 21 bases lay in between. CDR1 is SNHLY, CDR2 FYNNEI, per germline. CDR3 length equals 14 residues. CDR3 coding DNA: TGTGCCTTTTACCAGGGGACCGAAATGGAAAAACTGTTTTTT. As protein: CAFYQGTEMEKLFF.